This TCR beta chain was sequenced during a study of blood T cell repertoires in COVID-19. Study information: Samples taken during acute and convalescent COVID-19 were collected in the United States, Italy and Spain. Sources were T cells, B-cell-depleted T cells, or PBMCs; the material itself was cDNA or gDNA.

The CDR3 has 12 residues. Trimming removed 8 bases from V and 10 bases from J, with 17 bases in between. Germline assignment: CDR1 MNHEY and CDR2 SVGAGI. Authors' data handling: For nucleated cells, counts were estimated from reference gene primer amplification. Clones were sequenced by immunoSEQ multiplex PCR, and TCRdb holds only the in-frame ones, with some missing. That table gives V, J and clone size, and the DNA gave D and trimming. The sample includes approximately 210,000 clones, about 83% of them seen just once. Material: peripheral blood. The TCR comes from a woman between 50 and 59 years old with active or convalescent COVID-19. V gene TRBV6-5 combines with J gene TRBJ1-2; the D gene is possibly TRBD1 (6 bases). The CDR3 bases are TGTGCCAGCTCCCCGCCACAGGGCGACTACACCTTC. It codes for CASSPPQGDYTF.